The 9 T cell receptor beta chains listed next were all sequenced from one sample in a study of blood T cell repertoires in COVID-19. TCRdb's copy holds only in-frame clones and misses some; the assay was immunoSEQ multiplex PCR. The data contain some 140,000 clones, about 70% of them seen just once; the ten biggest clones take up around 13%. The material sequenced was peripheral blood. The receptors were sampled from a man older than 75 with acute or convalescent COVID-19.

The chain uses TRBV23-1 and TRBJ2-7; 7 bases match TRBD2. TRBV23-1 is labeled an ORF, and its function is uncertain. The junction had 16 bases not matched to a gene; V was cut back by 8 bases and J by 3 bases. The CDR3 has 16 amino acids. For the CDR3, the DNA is TGCGCCAGCCGTACGCCTAAACCGGGAGGAAACTACGAGCAGTACTTC. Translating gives CASRTPKPGGNYEQYF.

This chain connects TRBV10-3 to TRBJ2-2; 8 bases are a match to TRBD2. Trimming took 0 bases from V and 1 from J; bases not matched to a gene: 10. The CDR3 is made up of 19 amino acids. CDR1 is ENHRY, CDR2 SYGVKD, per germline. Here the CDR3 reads CAISESQGTRGRNTGELFF. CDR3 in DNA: TGTGCCATCAGTGAGTCGCAGGGGACTAGAGGGCGGAACACCGGGGAGCTGTTTTTT.

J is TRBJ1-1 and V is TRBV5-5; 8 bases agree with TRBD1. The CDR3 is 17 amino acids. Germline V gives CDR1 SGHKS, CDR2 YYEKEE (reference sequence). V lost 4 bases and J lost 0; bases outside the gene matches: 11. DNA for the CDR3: TGTGCCAGCAGCCCGACAGGGGCTGGCGGGATGAACACTGAAGCTTTCTTT. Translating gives CASSPTGAGGMNTEAFF.

CDR3 bases: TGTGCCAGCAGCGTGGACAGTGGATTTGTTGAAGCTTTCTTT. Encoded protein: CASSVDSGFVEAFF. The chain joins TRBV6-4 to TRBJ1-1, with a weak D call TRBD1 (6 bases). Trimming removed 6 bases at V and 7 bases at J, with 18 bases between. Germline loops: CDR1 MRHNA, CDR2 SNTAGT. The CDR3 extends over 14 amino acids.

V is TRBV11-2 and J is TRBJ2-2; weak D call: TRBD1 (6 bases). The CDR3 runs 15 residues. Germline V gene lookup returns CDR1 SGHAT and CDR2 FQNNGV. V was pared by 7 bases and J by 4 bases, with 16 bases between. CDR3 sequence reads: CASTLQGMSTGELFF. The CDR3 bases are TGTGCCAGCACGCTTCAGGGGATGTCCACCGGGGAGCTGTTTTTT.

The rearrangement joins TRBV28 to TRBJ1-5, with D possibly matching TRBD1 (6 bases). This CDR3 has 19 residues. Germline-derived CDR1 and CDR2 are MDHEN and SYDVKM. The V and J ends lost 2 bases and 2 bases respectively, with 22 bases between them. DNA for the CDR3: TGTGCCAGCAGTTTAAGAGTAGAAGGGGGATTGATAGGCAATCAGCCCCAGCATTTT. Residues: CASSLRVEGGLIGNQPQHF.

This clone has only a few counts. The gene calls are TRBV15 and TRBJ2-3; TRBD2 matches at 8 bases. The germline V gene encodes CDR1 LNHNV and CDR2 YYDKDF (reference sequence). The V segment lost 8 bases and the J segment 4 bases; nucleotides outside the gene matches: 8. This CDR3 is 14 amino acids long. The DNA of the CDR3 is TGTGCCACCGGCCGGGGGGGCCGCCCAGATACGCAGTATTTT. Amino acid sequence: CATGRGGRPDTQYF. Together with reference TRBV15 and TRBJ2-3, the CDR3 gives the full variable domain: DAMVIQNPRYQVTQFGKPVTLSCSQTLNHNVMYWYQQKSSQAPKLLFHYYDKDFNNEADTPDNFQSRRPNTSFCFLDIRSPGLGDTAMYLCATGRGGRPDTQYFGPGTRLTVL.

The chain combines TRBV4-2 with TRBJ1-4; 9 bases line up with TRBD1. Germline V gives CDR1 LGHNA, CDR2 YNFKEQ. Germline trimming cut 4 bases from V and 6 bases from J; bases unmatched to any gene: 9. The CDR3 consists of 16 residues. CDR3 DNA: TGTGCCAGCAGCCGCGCCGGACAGGGGTCAGATGAAAAACTGTTTTTT. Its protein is CASSRAGQGSDEKLFF.

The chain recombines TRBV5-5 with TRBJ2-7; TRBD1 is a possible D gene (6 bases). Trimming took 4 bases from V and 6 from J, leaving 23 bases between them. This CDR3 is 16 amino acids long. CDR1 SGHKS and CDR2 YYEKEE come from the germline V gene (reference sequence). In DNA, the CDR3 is TGTGCCAGCAGCCCCATACAGGGAACGGTTCTTGGCGAGCAGTACTTC. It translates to CASSPIQGTVLGEQYF. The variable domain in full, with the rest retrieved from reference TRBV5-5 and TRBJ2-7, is DAGVTQSPTHLIKTRGQQVTLRCSPISGHKSVSWYQQVLGQGPQFIFQYYEKEERGRGNFPDRFSARQFPNYSSELNVNALLLGDSALYLCASSPIQGTVLGEQYFGPGTRLTVT.